This entry lists 2 T cell receptor beta chains sequenced from one sample in a study of T cell responses to AZD1222 COVID-19 vaccine. TCRdb keeps only in-frame clones here, not all; method: immunoSEQ multiplex PCR. The sample contains some 160,000 clones, approximately 91% of which appear only once. The sequenced sample was peripheral blood, obtained 28 days after the second AZD1222 dose. Receptors were obtained from an adult who received the AZD1222 COVID-19 vaccine.

This clone has only one observation. This chain joins TRBV19 and TRBJ1-5, with TRBD1 matching 12 bases. The CDR3 loop spans 16 amino acids. V lost 6 bases, J lost 2 bases, and 5 bases stayed unmatched. Germline V gene data show CDR1 as LNHDA and CDR2 as SQIVND (reference sequence). For the CDR3, the DNA is TGTGCCAGTAGGGGGACAGGGGGCAGAGGCAATCAGCCCCAGCATTTT. Its protein is CASRGTGGRGNQPQHF.

This chain connects TRBV19 to TRBJ1-2; unclear D gene. The CDR3 spans 12 residues. V shed 5 bases and J shed 8 bases, with 12 bases lying between them. The germline CDR1 and CDR2 sequences are LNHDA and SQIVND (reference sequence). The CDR3 nucleotides read TGTGCCAGTAGTCCCTCACGGGAGGGCTACACCTTC. It codes for CASSPSREGYTF.